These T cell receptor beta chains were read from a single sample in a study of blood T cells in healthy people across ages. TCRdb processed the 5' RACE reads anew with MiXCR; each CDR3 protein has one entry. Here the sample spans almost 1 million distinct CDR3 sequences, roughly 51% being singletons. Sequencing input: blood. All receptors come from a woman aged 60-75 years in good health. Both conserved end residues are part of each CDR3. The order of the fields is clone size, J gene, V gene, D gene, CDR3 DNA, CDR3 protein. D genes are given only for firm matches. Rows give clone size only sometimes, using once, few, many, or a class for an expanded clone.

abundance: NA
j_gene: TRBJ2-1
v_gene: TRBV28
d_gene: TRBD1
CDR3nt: TGTGCCAGCAGTCTTATCGGCCAGGGGGAATGGAATGAGCAGTTCTTC
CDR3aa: CASSLIGQGEWNEQFF

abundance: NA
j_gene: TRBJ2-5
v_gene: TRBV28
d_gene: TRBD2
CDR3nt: TGTGCCAGCAGCCCGGCCGGGACTAGCTACTACCGGGGGCAGTACTTC
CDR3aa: CASSPAGTSYYRGQYF

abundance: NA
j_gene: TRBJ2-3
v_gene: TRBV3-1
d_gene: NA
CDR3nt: TGTGCCAGCAGCCAGACCGGTGGAGATACGCAGTATTTT
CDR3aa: CASSQTGGDTQYF

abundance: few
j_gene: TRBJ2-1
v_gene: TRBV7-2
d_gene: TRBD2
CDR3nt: TGTGCCAGCAGCCGCAACGCGCCACTAGCGGGAGACAAGGGTGAGCAGTTCTTC
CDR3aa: CASSRNAPLAGDKGEQFF

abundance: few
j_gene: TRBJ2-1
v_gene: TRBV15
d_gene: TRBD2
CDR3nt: TGTGCCACCAGCGCGGGACTAGAGTACAATGAGCAGTTCTTC
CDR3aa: CATSAGLEYNEQFF

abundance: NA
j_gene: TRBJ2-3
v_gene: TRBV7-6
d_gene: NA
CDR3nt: TGTGCCAGCAGCTCTGGGACCACAGGGCTAGCAGGGGATACGCAGTATTTT
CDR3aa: CASSSGTTGLAGDTQYF

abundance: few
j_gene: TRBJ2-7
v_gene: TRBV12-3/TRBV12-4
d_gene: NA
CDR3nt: TGTGCCAGCAGCCCCGCGGGCGGCGGGACCTCCTACGAGCAGTACTTC
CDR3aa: CASSPAGGGTSYEQYF

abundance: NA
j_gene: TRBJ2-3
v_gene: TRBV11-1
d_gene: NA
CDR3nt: TGTGCCAGCAGCTTGGTCCGTGGGGTCACAGATACGCAGTATTTT
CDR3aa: CASSLVRGVTDTQYF

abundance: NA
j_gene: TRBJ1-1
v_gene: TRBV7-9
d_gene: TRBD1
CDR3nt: TGTGCCAGCAGCCCGCGGACAGGGGGGATGAACACTGAAGCTTTCTTT
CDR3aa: CASSPRTGGMNTEAFF

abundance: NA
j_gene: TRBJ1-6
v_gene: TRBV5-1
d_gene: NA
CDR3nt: TGCGCCAGCAGCTCAGGGGAGATTTCCAATTCGCCCCTCCACTTT
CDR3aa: CASSSGEISNSPLHF

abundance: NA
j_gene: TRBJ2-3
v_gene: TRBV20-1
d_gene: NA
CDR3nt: TGCAGTGTTCCTGGGGGAGATACGCAGTATTTT
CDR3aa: CSVPGGDTQYF

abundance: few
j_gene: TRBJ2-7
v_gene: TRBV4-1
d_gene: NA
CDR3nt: TGCGCCAGCAGCCAACGTCTGAGCTACGAGCAGTACTTC
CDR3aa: CASSQRLSYEQYF

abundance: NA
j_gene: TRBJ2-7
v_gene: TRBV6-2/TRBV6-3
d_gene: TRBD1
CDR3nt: TGTGCCAGCAGTTACGGAGACAGGGCCACCTACGAGCAGTACTTC
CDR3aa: CASSYGDRATYEQYF

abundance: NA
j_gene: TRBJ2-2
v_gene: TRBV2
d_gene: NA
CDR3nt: TGTACCAGCAGTGAAAGTGGGAGAGACACCGGGGAGCTGTTTTTT
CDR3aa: CTSSESGRDTGELFF

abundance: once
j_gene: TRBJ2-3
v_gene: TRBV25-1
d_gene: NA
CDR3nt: TGTGCCAGCAGTGAATATCGTTGGGGCGACACAGATACGCAGTATTTT
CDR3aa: CASSEYRWGDTDTQYF

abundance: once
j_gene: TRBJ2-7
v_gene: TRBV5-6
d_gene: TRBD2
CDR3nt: TGTGCCAGCAGGCAGCGGGGGTCCGAGCAGTACTTC
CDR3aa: CASRQRGSEQYF

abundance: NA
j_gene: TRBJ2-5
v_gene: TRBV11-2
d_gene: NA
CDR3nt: TGTGCCAGCAGCTTACAGGGCAGCTTTGAGACCCAGTACTTC
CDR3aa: CASSLQGSFETQYF

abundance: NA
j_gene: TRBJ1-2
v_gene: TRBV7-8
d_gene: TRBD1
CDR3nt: TGTGCCAGCAGCTTAGGGGACAGGGGTAATGGCTACACCTTC
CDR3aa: CASSLGDRGNGYTF

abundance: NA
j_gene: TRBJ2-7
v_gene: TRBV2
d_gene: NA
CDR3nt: TGTGCCAGCAGAGGAGACAAGTTCTCCTACAATGAGCAGTACTTC
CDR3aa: CASRGDKFSYNEQYF

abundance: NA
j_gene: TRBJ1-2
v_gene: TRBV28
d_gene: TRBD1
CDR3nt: TGTGCCTTGCGGACAGGGATCGATGGCTACACCTTC
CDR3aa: CALRTGIDGYTF

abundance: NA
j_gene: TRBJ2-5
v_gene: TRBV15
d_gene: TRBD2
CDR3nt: TGTGCCACCAGCAGCCAAGGGACTAGCGGGGGGTACCAAGAGACCCAGTACTTC
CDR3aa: CATSSQGTSGGYQETQYF

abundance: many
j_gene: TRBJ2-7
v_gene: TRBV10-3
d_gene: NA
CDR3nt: TGTGCCATCAGCCCTTCGGGTATGTCCTACGAGCAGTACTTC
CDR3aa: CAISPSGMSYEQYF

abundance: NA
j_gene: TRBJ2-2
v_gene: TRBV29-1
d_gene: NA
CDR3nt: TGCAGCGTTGAGGGCAGAAACACCGGGGAGCTGTTTTTT
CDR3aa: CSVEGRNTGELFF

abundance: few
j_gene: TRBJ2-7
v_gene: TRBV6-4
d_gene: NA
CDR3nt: TGTGCCAGCAGCCAACCGGGACGGGGATCGAGGTACGAGCAGTACTTC
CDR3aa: CASSQPGRGSRYEQYF

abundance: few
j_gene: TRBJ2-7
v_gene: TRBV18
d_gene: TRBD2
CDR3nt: TGTGCCAGCTCACGTAGCGGGAGCGCCTACGAGCAGTACTTC
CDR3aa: CASSRSGSAYEQYF

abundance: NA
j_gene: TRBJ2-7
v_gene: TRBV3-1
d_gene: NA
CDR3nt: TGTGCCAGCAGCCCCTTAGGGTTGGCCGAGCAGTACTTC
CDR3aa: CASSPLGLAEQYF

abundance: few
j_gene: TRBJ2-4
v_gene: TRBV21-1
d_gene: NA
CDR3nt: TGTGCCAGCAGCAGCCGGGACAGCAAAAACATTCAGTACTTC
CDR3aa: CASSSRDSKNIQYF

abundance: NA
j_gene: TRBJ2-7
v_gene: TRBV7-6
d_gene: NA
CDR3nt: TGTGCCAGCAGCGAACAGTGGGGTCACTACGAGCAGTACTTC
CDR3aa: CASSEQWGHYEQYF

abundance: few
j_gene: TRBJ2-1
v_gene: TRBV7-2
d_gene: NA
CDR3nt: TGTGCCAGCAGCTTAGTGCGAGGGAATGACAATGAGCAGTTCTTC
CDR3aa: CASSLVRGNDNEQFF

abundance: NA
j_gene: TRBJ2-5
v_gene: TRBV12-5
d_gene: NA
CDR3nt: TGTGCTAGTGGTGTTAGGGACGGCGTCGGGGAGACCCAGTACTTC
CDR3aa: CASGVRDGVGETQYF